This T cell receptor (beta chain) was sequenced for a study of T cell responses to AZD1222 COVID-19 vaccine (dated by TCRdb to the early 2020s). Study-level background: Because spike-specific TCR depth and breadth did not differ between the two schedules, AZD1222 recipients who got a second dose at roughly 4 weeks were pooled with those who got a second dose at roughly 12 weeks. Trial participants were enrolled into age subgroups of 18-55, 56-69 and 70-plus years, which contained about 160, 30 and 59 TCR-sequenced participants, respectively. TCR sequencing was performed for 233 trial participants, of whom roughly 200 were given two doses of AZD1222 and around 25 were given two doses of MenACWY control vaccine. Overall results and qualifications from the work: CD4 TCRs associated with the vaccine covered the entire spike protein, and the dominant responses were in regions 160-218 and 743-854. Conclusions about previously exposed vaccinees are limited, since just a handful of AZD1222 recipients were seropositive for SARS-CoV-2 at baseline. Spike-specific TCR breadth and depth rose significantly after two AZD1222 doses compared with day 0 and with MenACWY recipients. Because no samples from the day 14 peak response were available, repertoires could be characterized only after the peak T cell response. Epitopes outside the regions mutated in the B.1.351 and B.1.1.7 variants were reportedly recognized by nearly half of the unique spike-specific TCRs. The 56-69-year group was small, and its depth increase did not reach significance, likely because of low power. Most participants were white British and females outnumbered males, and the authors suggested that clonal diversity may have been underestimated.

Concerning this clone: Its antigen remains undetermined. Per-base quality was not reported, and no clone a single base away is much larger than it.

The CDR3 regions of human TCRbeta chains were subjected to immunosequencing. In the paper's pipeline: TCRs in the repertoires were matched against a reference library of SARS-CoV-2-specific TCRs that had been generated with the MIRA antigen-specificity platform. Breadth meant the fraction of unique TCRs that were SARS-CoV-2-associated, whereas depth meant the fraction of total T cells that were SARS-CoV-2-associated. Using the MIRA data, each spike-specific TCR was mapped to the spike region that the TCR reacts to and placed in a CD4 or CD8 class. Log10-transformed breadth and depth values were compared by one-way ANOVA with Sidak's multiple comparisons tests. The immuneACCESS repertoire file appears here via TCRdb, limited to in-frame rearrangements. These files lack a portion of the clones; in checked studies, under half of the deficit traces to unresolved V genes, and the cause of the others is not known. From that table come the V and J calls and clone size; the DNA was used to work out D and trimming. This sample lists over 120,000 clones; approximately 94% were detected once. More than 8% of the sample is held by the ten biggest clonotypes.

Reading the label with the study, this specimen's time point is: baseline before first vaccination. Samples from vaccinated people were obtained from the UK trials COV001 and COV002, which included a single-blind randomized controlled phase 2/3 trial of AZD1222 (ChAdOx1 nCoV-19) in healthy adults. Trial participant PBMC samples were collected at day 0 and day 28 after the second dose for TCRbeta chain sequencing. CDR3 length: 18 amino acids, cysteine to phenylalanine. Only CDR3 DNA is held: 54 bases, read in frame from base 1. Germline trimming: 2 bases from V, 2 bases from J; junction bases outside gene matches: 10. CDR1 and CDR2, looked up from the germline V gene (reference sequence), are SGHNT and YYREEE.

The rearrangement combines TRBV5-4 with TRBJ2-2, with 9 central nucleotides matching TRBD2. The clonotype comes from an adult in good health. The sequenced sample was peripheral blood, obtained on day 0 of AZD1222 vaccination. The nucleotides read TGTGCCAGCAGCTTACACCCGTTTAGCGGGGGCAACACCGGGGAGCTGTTTTTT. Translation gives CASSLHPFSGGNTGELFF. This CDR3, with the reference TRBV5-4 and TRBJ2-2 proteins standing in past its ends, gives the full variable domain ETGVTQSPTHLIKTRGQQVTLRCSSQSGHNTVSWYQQALGQGPQFIFQYYREEENGRGNFPPRFSGLQFPNYSSELNVNALELDDSALYLCASSLHPFSGGNTGELFFGEGSRLTVL.